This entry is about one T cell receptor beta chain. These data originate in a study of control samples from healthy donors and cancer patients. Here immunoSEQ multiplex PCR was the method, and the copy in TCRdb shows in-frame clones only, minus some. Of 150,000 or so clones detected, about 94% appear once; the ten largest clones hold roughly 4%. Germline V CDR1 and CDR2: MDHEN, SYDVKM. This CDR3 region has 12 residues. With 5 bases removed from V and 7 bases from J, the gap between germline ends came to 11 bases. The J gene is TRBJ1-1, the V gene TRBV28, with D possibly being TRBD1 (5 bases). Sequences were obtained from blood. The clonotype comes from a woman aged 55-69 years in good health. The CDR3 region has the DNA TGTGCCAGCAGTATACAGGAGGATGAAGCTTTCTTT. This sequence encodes CASSIQEDEAFF.